The rows below give T cell receptor beta chains drawn from one sample of a study of T-cell memory formation after mild COVID-19. MiXCR was run by TCRdb on the 5' RACE reads, yielding one entry per CDR3 protein. The sample contains around 140,000 distinct CDR3 sequences, less than 20% of which appear only once. The sample consisted of PBMCs or a T cell subset sorted from them (not recorded which). All receptors derive from an adult woman who had mild COVID-19 (a few samples of this study predate the infection). Cell type and time point are not known. CDR3s include the opening cysteine and the closing phenylalanine or tryptophan. The order of the fields is V gene, J gene, clone size, D gene, CDR3 protein, CDR3 DNA. D genes are given only for firm matches. The size of a clone is reported for some rows only, either as once, few or many, or as a class for expanded clones.

TRBV5-6	TRBJ1-5	many	NA	CASSSQGRQPQHF	TGTGCCAGCAGCTCCCAGGGTCGGCAGCCCCAGCATTTT
TRBV4-1	TRBJ1-2	few	NA	CASSQDVAALNYGYTF	TGCGCCAGCAGCCAAGATGTGGCAGCACTTAACTATGGCTACACCTTC
TRBV5-1	TRBJ2-1	few	NA	CASSYPLKGLDTYNEQFF	TGCGCCAGCAGCTATCCTCTAAAGGGGCTCGATACCTACAATGAGCAGTTCTTC
TRBV20-1	TRBJ2-7	few	TRBD2	CSASTSGALHEQYF	TGCAGTGCTTCGACTAGCGGGGCTTTGCACGAGCAGTACTTC
TRBV6-2/TRBV6-3	TRBJ2-3	NA	NA	CASSYGAIADTQYF	TGTGCCAGCAGTTACGGGGCGATCGCAGATACGCAGTATTTT
TRBV12-3/TRBV12-4	TRBJ2-7	NA	NA	CASSTVSSEQYF	TGTGCCAGCAGTACCGTGTCCTCAGAGCAGTACTTC
TRBV5-1	TRBJ1-2	few	NA	CASSFDLTGSNYGYTF	TGCGCCAGCAGCTTTGATCTTACAGGGAGTAACTATGGCTACACCTTC
TRBV9	TRBJ1-1	NA	TRBD1	CASTRGAPQGATEAFF	TGTGCCAGCACCCGGGGGGCCCCTCAGGGGGCCACTGAAGCTTTCTTT
TRBV18	TRBJ2-7	NA	TRBD1	CASSPPGQGRDEQYF	TGTGCCAGCTCACCGCCGGGACAGGGACGCGACGAGCAGTACTTC
TRBV6-1	TRBJ1-4	NA	TRBD1	CASSLRQGTNEKLFF	TGTGCCAGCAGTCTCCGACAGGGAACTAATGAAAAACTGTTTTTT
TRBV30	TRBJ2-3	NA	NA	CAWTLSSTDTQYF	TGTGCCTGGACCCTATCTAGCACAGATACGCAGTATTTT
TRBV7-3	TRBJ1-5	NA	NA	CASRKDSHSNQPQHF	TGTGCCAGCAGGAAGGACAGCCATAGCAATCAGCCCCAGCATTTT
TRBV10-3	TRBJ2-7	few	TRBD1	CAIMGTGSGEQYF	TGTGCCATCATGGGGACAGGGTCAGGCGAGCAGTACTTC
TRBV7-2	TRBJ1-4	NA	TRBD1	CASSRGDRVGEKLFF	TGTGCCAGCAGCCGGGGAGACAGGGTGGGAGAAAAACTGTTTTTT
TRBV3-1	TRBJ1-2	NA	TRBD1	CASQGGVGYGYTF	TGTGCCAGCCAGGGGGGCGTTGGCTATGGCTACACCTTC
TRBV7-2	TRBJ1-5	NA	NA	CASSLLAGANQPQHF	TGTGCCAGCAGCTTACTGGCAGGGGCCAATCAGCCCCAGCATTTT